The clone carrying this TCR beta chain has ten or more counts. The data originate from a study of neurological immune-mediated disorders. The CDR3 is 15 amino acids. With 5 bases clipped from V and 5 bases from J, the junction kept 7 bases outside the gene matches. CDR1 is LNHDA, CDR2 SQIVND, per germline (reference sequence). From the 5' RACE reads, TCRdb called clonotypes with MiXCR, one entry per CDR3 protein. The repertoire includes some 20,000 distinct CDR3 sequences, less than 11% of them detected once, and roughly 22% sits in the top ten. This sequence originates from a woman aged 60-75 years with HTLV-1-associated myelopathy (HAM/TSP). V and J are TRBV19 and TRBJ1-1, with 11 bases identical to TRBD1. Sequencing was performed on PBMCs. DNA for the CDR3: TGTGCCAGTAGTCCGGACAGGGGGCGGTGGACTGAAGCTTTCTTT. It is translated as CASSPDRGRWTEAFF.